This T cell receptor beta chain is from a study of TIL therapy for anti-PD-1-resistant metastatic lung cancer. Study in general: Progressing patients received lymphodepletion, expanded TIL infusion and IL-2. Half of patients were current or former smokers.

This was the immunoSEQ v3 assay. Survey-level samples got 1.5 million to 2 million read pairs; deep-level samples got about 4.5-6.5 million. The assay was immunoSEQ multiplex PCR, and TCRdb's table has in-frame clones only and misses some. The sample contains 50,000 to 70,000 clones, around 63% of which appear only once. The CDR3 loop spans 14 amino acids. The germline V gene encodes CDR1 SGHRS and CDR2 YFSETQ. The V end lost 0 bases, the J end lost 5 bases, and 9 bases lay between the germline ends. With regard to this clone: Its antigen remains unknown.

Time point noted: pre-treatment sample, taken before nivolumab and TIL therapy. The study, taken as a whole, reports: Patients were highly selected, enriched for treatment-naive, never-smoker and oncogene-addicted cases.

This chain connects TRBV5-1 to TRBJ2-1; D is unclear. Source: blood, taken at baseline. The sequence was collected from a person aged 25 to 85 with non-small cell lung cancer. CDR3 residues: CASSLDSRNNEQFF. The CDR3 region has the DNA TGCGCCAGCAGCTTGGACTCTCGTAACAATGAGCAGTTCTTC.